Each of the 16 T cell receptor beta chains below was sequenced from the same sample in a study of blood T cells in healthy people across ages. A J-beta primer mix and a sample-barcoded 5' primer were used in a second PCR of about 6 to 12 cycles. TCRdb re-derived calls from the 5' RACE reads in MiXCR, one entry per CDR3 protein. The sample includes about 1.6 million distinct CDR3 sequences, 30% to 40% of them seen just once. The sample comprised blood. All receptors come from a young woman in good health.

V and J are TRBV4-1 and TRBJ2-3; TRBD2 agrees at 10 bases. The length of the CDR3 is 17 residues. V lost 1 base, J lost 2 bases, and 6 bases stayed unmatched. The germline CDR1 and CDR2 sequences are MGHRA and YSYEKL. CDR3 sequence (DNA): TGCGCCAGCAGCCAAGCGCTAGCGGGGGTCGACACAGATACGCAGTATTTT. It specifies CASSQALAGVDTDTQYF.

J is TRBJ2-5 and V is TRBV15; tentatively, D is TRBD1 (6 bases). The CDR3 contains 19 residues. V gave up 0 bases and J gave up 1 base, with 21 bases separating them. Germline V gene sequence: CDR1 LNHNV, CDR2 YYDKDF (reference sequence). DNA for the CDR3: TGTGCCACCAGCAGAGATTCCCTCGGGACAAGGTTTCCCCAAGAGACCCAGTACTTC. Translating gives CATSRDSLGTRFPQETQYF.

The J gene is TRBJ2-3, the V gene TRBV7-9, with D possibly TRBD2 on 6 matching bases. This CDR3 has 15 amino acids. In germline, CDR1 is SEHNR, CDR2 FQNEAQ (reference sequence). Trimming stripped 3 bases from V and 3 bases from J, with 13 bases between. In DNA, the CDR3 is TGTGCCAGCAGCTTGGGAACTAGCAAAACAGATACGCAGTATTTT. Amino acids: CASSLGTSKTDTQYF.

To note about this clonotype: This could be a read error, since a much larger clone is one nucleotide away. The chain is built from TRBV4-1 and TRBJ2-3; possibly TRBD1 for D (5 bases). This CDR3 contains 18 residues. Germline values: CDR1 MGHRA, CDR2 YSYEKL. The CDR3 loop reads CDSSQDFRGPTSTDTQYF. CDR3 bases: TGCGACAGCAGCCAAGATTTTAGGGGCCCCACCTCCACAGATACGCAGTATTTT.

This clonotype was found a few times. CDR3 nucleotide sequence: TGTGCCAGTAGACAAACACGAGCGGGAGACAATGAGCAGTTCTTC. Translating it yields CASRQTRAGDNEQFF. The chain recombines TRBV19 with TRBJ2-1; 8 nucleotides agree with TRBD2. The CDR3 consists of 15 residues. The V gene end was trimmed by 6 bases and the J gene end by 5 bases; junction bases not matched to a gene: 9. In germline, CDR1 is LNHDA, CDR2 SQIVND (reference sequence).

This clonotype occurred a few times. The rearrangement links TRBV9 to TRBJ2-1, with 14 nucleotides matching TRBD2. The CDR3 contains 15 residues. The germline gives CDR1 SGDLS, CDR2 YYNGEE. The ends lost 3 bases at V and 9 bases at J; junction bases unmatched: 5. The CDR3 loop is CASSATSGGEGEQFF. The CDR3 bases are TGTGCCAGCAGCGCGACTAGCGGGGGGGAGGGTGAGCAGTTCTTC.

This clonotype was seen many times. The V and J genes are TRBV20-1 and TRBJ2-3; D is unresolved. Germline assignment: CDR1 DFQATT and CDR2 SNEGSKA (reference sequence). V was shortened by 5 bases and J by 9 bases, with 15 bases between the two germline ends. CDR3 size: 12 residues. CDR3 protein: CSAVGASRTQYF. The CDR3 DNA sequence: TGCAGTGCTGTGGGCGCCAGCCGGACGCAGTATTTT.

Comment on this clonotype: A read error may explain this, as a much larger clone is one base away. This chain uses TRBV3-1 with TRBJ2-6, with D uncertain. CDR1 is LGHDT and CDR2 is YNNKEL in the germline V gene (reference sequence). The CDR3 has 14 amino acids. The CDR3 bases are TGTGTCAGCAGCCAAGATCCCGGGGCCAACGTCCTGACTTTC. This sequence encodes CVSSQDPGANVLTF.

The J gene is TRBJ2-3, the V gene TRBV6-8, with D perhaps TRBD1 (6 bases). V was shortened by 2 bases and J by 6 bases, with 12 bases between the two germline ends. CDR3 size: 14 residues. Germline V lookup: CDR1 MNHGY, CDR2 SAAAGT. The CDR3 is CASSYEAGADTQYF. The CDR3 region has the DNA TGTGCCAGCAGTTACGAGGCAGGGGCCGATACGCAGTATTTT.

The V gene is TRBV6-5, the J gene TRBJ1-2; possible D gene TRBD1, 5 bases. This CDR3 is 14 amino acids long. Germline V gene sequence: CDR1 MNHEY, CDR2 SVGAGI. The V end lost 6 bases, the J end lost 5 bases, and 16 bases lay between the germline ends. This chain's CDR3 is CASSSPGDGYGYTF. CDR3 DNA sequence: TGTGCCAGCAGCAGCCCCGGGGACGGTTATGGCTACACCTTC.

In its sample, this clonotype was seen a few times. The chain has TRBV9 and TRBJ2-3; TRBD2 aligns across 11 bases. The CDR3 extends over 16 amino acids. From germline, CDR1 is SGDLS and CDR2 YYNGEE. V gave up 3 bases and J gave up 3 bases; unmatched junction bases: 6. The CDR3 bases are TGTGCCAGCAGCGAACTAGCGGGAGACAGGACAGATACGCAGTATTTT. This sequence encodes CASSELAGDRTDTQYF.

This clonotype was found a few times. The rearrangement uses TRBV19 and TRBJ2-7, with D hard to call. Trimming took off 6 bases at V and 2 bases at J, with 11 bases between the two ends. Germline V gene data show CDR1 as LNHDA and CDR2 as SQIVND (reference sequence). The CDR3 is made up of 13 amino acids. The CDR3 DNA sequence: TGTGCCAGTAGCATTACAGATCCCTACGAGCAGTACTTC. Its protein is CASSITDPYEQYF.

This clonotype has more than one count but fewer than ten. The J gene is TRBJ1-5, the V gene TRBV20-1, with D perhaps matching TRBD1 (6 bases). The CDR3 consists of 13 residues. CDR1 DFQATT and CDR2 SNEGSKA come from the germline V gene (reference sequence). Trimming cost V 5 bases and J 3 bases, with 11 bases left between them. This CDR3 reads CSAHQGNNQPQHF. The CDR3 coding sequence is TGCAGTGCTCATCAGGGGAACAATCAGCCCCAGCATTTT.

This clonotype has a handful of counts. The rearrangement uses TRBV5-1 and TRBJ2-5; TRBD2 matches 13 bases. The CDR3 runs 15 residues. Trimming took 7 bases from V and 5 from J; bases not matched to a gene: 8. Germline V gene data show CDR1 as SGHRS and CDR2 as YFSETQ. CDR3 residues: CASFRTSGGGETQYF. The CDR3 DNA reads TGCGCCAGCTTTCGGACTAGCGGGGGAGGGGAGACCCAGTACTTC.

J is TRBJ1-1 and V is TRBV29-1; a possible D gene is TRBD1 (5 bases). Trimming took off 4 bases at V and 3 bases at J, with 12 bases between the two ends. Germline CDR1 SQVTM, CDR2 ANQGSEA. The CDR3 is 13 residues long. DNA for the CDR3: TGCAGCGTTGTCCCTCGCAGGGACACTGAAGCTTTCTTT. It yields the protein CSVVPRRDTEAFF. The full variable domain, completed using reference TRBV29-1 and TRBJ1-1, is SAVISQKPSRDICQRGTSLTIQCQVDSQVTMMFWYRQQPGQSLTLIATANQGSEATYESGFVIDKFPISRPNLTFSTLTVSNMSPEDSSIYLCSVVPRRDTEAFFGQGTRLTVV.

V and J are TRBV7-2 and TRBJ1-5; D is unresolved. Germline assignment: CDR1 SGHTA and CDR2 FQGNSA. The CDR3 loop spans 14 amino acids. V was clipped by 3 bases and J by 0 bases, with 6 bases between them. This chain's CDR3 is CASSFGSSNQPQHF. CDR3 coding DNA: TGTGCCAGCAGCTTTGGGAGTAGCAATCAGCCCCAGCATTTT.